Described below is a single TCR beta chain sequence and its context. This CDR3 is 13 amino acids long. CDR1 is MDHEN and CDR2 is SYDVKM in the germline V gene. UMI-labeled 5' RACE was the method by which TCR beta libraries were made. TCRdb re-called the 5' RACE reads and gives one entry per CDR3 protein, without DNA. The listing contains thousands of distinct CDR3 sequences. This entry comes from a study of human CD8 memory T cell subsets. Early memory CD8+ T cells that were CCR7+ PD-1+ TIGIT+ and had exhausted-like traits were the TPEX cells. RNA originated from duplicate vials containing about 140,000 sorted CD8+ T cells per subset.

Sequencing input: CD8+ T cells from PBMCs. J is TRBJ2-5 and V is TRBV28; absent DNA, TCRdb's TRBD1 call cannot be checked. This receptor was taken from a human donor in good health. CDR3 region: CASSQPGGVTQYF. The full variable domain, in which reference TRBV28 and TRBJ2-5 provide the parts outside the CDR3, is DVKVTQSSRYLVKRTGEKVFLECVQDMDHENMFWYRQDPGLGLRLIYFSYDVKMKEKGDIPEGYSVSREKKERFSLILESASTNQTSMYLCASSQPGGVTQYFGPGTRLLVL.